This TCR beta chain was sequenced in a study of cytomegalovirus exposure and HLA in healthy donors. Study findings and constraints: Later, an analysis found that TCR clusters from the first cohort tended to co-occur in the roughly 110 validation repertoires. Cytomegalovirus association was listed for about 170 TCR beta chains.

In regard to this clone: Its antigen is unidentified.

Here immunoSEQ multiplex PCR was the method, and the copy in TCRdb shows in-frame clones only, minus some. The sample has about 240,000 clones, about 90% seen once. Sequenced material: PBMCs. This sequence originates from a woman in her 30s in good health and CMV-seropositive.

The CDR3 here is CASPCKATPPRNEQFF. CDR3 in DNA: TGTGCCAGCCCCTGCAAGGCGACCCCCCCTAGAAATGAGCAGTTCTTC. The chain combines TRBV6-4 with TRBJ2-1; no clear D gene. Germline lookup yields CDR1 MRHNA and CDR2 SNTAGT. Trimming took 8 bases from V and 7 from J, leaving 24 bases between them. The CDR3 has 16 amino acids.